The source of this T cell receptor beta chain is a study of regulatory T cells in long-lasting Graves disease. Whole-study results and caveats: Persistent patients shared more public clonotypes (about 2,600) than new patients (roughly 970). Lower TCR diversity characterized persistent Graves' patients relative to newly diagnosed patients.

Time point specified: persistent/refractory GD, antithyroid drugs over 5 years with positive TRAb. PBMC RNA was the source of the TCR library. In each case, Graves' disease was diagnosed per American Thyroid Association guidelines. Building of the TCR beta libraries involved iRepertoire HTBI primers and Arm-PCR of CDR3 regions. TCRdb recomputed calls from the multiplex PCR reads with MiXCR, one row per CDR3 protein. The sample contains 400,000 to 500,000 distinct CDR3 sequences, about 22% of which appear only once. The CDR3 covers 15 residues. CDR1 is DFQATT, CDR2 SNEGSKA, per germline (reference sequence). After removal of 6 bases from V and 5 bases from J, the junction contained 15 bases not matched to a gene. This clonotype showed up many times. As yet, its antigen is unknown.

The receptor comes from a female donor with Graves disease. The sample consisted of peripheral blood mononuclear cells (PBMCs), taken when the disease was refractory, from a patient treated with antithyroid drugs. The chain combines TRBV20-1 with TRBJ2-5, with TRBD1 matching over 7 bases. The chain's CDR3 is CSAQDRVGTRETQYF. Written as DNA, the CDR3 is TGCAGTGCCCAAGACAGGGTTGGCACAAGGGAGACCCAGTACTTC.